The 7 T cell receptor beta chains reported below all come from one sample, sequenced in a study of blood T cell repertoires in COVID-19. TCRdb's copy holds only in-frame clones and misses some; the assay was immunoSEQ multiplex PCR. Here the sample spans about 170,000 clones, 84% being singletons. The sample consisted of peripheral blood. Receptor source: a man between 18 and 29 years old with active or convalescent COVID-19.

The chain joins TRBV11-2 to TRBJ1-2, with 7 bases fitting TRBD1. Germline CDR1 SGHAT, CDR2 FQNNGV. This CDR3 contains 14 residues. V was clipped by 5 bases and J by 4 bases; unmatched bases: 7. The CDR3 loop reads CASSPGQFGYGYTF. CDR3 bases: TGTGCCAGCAGCCCGGGACAGTTCGGCTATGGCTACACCTTC.

The sample holds many counts of this clone. This chain connects TRBV11-2 to TRBJ1-6; 9 positions match TRBD1. Unmatched junction bases numbered 8, after V lost 1 base and J lost 7 bases. From germline, CDR1 is SGHAT and CDR2 FQNNGV. This CDR3 contains 17 residues. CDR3 in DNA: TGTGCCAGCAGCTTAGTCCCGGGACAGGGATCAAATTCACCCCTCCACTTT. Protein product: CASSLVPGQGSNSPLHF.

The V call is TRBV11-2, the J call TRBJ1-1; D may be TRBD1 (6 bases). This CDR3 spans 19 amino acids. Trimming took 0 bases from V and 4 from J, leaving 24 bases between them. Germline V gene data show CDR1 as SGHAT and CDR2 as FQNNGV. The CDR3 reads CASSLDGAVGGPRTTEAFF. The CDR3 region has the DNA TGTGCCAGCAGCTTAGATGGGGCAGTCGGGGGGCCACGGACCACTGAAGCTTTCTTT.

The chain joins TRBV28 to TRBJ1-5; 12 bases line up with TRBD1. The junction had 6 bases not matched to a gene; V was cut back by 6 bases and J by 6 bases. The CDR3 consists of 15 residues. Germline V gene lookup returns CDR1 MDHEN and CDR2 SYDVKM. CDR3 nucleotides: TGTGCCAGCAGCCCGGGACAGGGGGCCGTTCAGCCCCAGCATTTT. Translation: CASSPGQGAVQPQHF. Drawing the rest from reference TRBV28 and TRBJ1-5, the complete variable domain is DVKVTQSSRYLVKRTGEKVFLECVQDMDHENMFWYRQDPGLGLRLIYFSYDVKMKEKGDIPEGYSVSREKKERFSLILESASTNQTSMYLCASSPGQGAVQPQHFGDGTRLSIL.

This clone has just a few counts. The genes are TRBV6-2 or TRBV6-3 and TRBJ2-1; 7 bases are shared with TRBD1. The V gene end was trimmed by 0 bases and the J gene end by 10 bases; junction bases not matched to a gene: 3. The germline V gene encodes CDR1 MNHEY and CDR2 SVGEGT. This CDR3 is built from 13 residues. This CDR3 reads CASSYSRTGEQFF. DNA of the CDR3: TGTGCCAGCAGTTACTCTCGGACAGGAGAGCAGTTCTTC.

This clone was observed a few times. This sequence joins TRBV27 and TRBJ1-1, with 7 bases aligning to TRBD1. Germline-derived CDR1 and CDR2 are MNHEY and SMNVEV (reference sequence). CDR3 length equals 14 residues. J gave up 0 bases and V 7 bases, and 5 bases lay outside the gene matches. The DNA of the CDR3 is TGTGCCAGCACCCGGGACAGCATGAACACTGAAGCTTTCTTT. Its protein product is CASTRDSMNTEAFF.

V gene TRBV6-2 or TRBV6-3 combines with J gene TRBJ2-5; 7 positions agree with TRBD1. The CDR3 consists of 15 residues. Per the germline V gene, CDR1 is MNHEY and CDR2 is SVGEGT. Trimming at V came to 5 bases and at J to 1 base, leaving 7 bases not matched to a gene. This CDR3 is CASSASGQLQETQYF. The CDR3 DNA follows: TGTGCCAGCAGTGCTTCGGGACAGCTCCAAGAGACCCAGTACTTC.